The present T cell receptor beta chain was sequenced within a study of blood T cell repertoires in COVID-19. Whole-study context: PBMCs, B-cell-depleted T cells, or T cells were the source of the cDNA or gDNA that made up the material.

As processed by the authors: By means of reference gene primer amplification, nucleated cell counts were estimated. Method: immunoSEQ multiplex PCR; TCRdb's copy keeps in-frame clones and lacks some. That table is the source of V, J and clone size, and D and trimming were worked out from the DNA. The data show 250,000 to 300,000 clones, with approximately 87% seen just once and about 4.3% held by the top ten. V gave up 0 bases and J gave up 3 bases; unmatched junction bases: 7. Germline V CDR1 and CDR2: MGHRA, YSYEKL. The CDR3 contains 18 residues. This clonotype originated in a man aged 55 to 70 who had recovered from COVID-19. The sample consisted of peripheral blood. The chain employs TRBV4-1 and TRBJ2-3; 12 bases match TRBD1. The CDR3 sequence is CASSQEGTGGQLTDTQYF. In nucleotides, the CDR3 is TGCGCCAGCAGCCAAGAGGGGACAGGGGGCCAACTTACAGATACGCAGTATTTT.